A selection of T cell receptor beta chains follows, all from one sample in a study of blood T cells in healthy people across ages. One entry per CDR3 protein, called by TCRdb with MiXCR from the 5' RACE reads. The repertoire holds 730,000 or so distinct CDR3 sequences, with around 40% as singletons. Sequencing was carried out using blood. These receptors all come from a woman aged 60-75 years in good health. Both conserved end residues are part of each CDR3. A D gene is named only where the DNA matches it firmly. Size is omitted from some rows. Given values are once, few, many or a class for expanded clones.

clone_size,d_call,j_call,v_call,cdr3_aa,cdr3_nt
many,-,TRBJ2-1,TRBV4-2,CASSQASTGVGEGEQFF,TGTGCCAGCAGCCAAGCATCAACGGGAGTGGGGGAAGGTGAGCAGTTCTTC
-,-,TRBJ2-2,TRBV11-2,CASSLAFQRAKTGELFF,TGTGCCAGCAGCTTAGCATTTCAGCGGGCCAAGACCGGGGAGCTGTTTTTT
-,TRBD1,TRBJ1-1,TRBV3-1,CASRDRGIPNTEAFF,TGTGCCAGCAGAGACAGGGGGATACCGAACACTGAAGCTTTCTTT
-,-,TRBJ2-6,TRBV28,CASTQELAGANVLTF,TGTGCCAGCACCCAAGAGCTGGCTGGGGCCAACGTCCTGACTTTC
-,TRBD1,TRBJ2-7,TRBV20-1,CSARRPGQGAYNEQYF,TGCAGTGCTAGAAGGCCGGGACAGGGTGCCTACAATGAGCAGTACTTC
-,-,TRBJ2-1,TRBV12-3/TRBV12-4,CASSLSGRGSKETQFF,TGTGCCAGCAGTTTATCGGGCAGGGGTTCGAAAGAGACCCAGTTCTTC
few,-,TRBJ2-5,TRBV20-1,CSASRGQETQYF,TGCAGTGCTAGCCGGGGACAAGAGACCCAGTACTTC
-,TRBD1,TRBJ2-5,TRBV20-1,CSARAPTRGETQYF,TGCAGTGCTAGAGCCCCAACCAGGGGGGAGACCCAGTACTTC
few,TRBD1,TRBJ2-2,TRBV11-2,CASAGDRGRVTGELFF,TGTGCCAGCGCCGGGGACAGGGGGCGGGTCACCGGGGAGCTGTTTTTT
-,-,TRBJ2-2,TRBV29-1,CSVEDVSRRANTGELFF,TGCAGCGTTGAAGATGTGAGCCGGAGGGCAAACACCGGGGAGCTGTTTTTT
few,-,TRBJ2-3,TRBV10-3,CAISQSGGGTDTQYF,TGTGCCATCAGCCAATCTGGGGGAGGCACAGATACGCAGTATTTT
many,TRBD1,TRBJ2-7,TRBV6-1,CASSRGTAGYEQYF,TGTGCCAGCAGCCGAGGGACAGCAGGCTACGAGCAGTACTTC
-,-,TRBJ2-5,TRBV5-6,CASSTPRTGAQETQYF,TGTGCCAGCAGCACTCCTCGCACGGGTGCCCAAGAGACCCAGTACTTC
-,TRBD1,TRBJ2-3,TRBV5-4,CASSKDRELITDTQYF,TGTGCCAGCAGCAAAGACAGGGAACTTATCACAGATACGCAGTATTTT
-,TRBD1,TRBJ2-7,TRBV6-1,CASKSGTGGPEQYF,TGTGCCAGCAAGTCCGGGACAGGGGGCCCCGAGCAGTACTTC
once,TRBD1,TRBJ2-4,TRBV5-6,CASSLYTPFGGQGYEQYF,TGTGCCAGCAGCTTGTATACACCCTTTGGGGGACAGGGATATGAGCAGTACTTC
many,-,TRBJ2-7,TRBV20-1,CSARAPGKGGFEQYF,TGCAGTGCTAGAGCCCCAGGCAAAGGGGGTTTCGAGCAGTACTTC
-,-,TRBJ2-3,TRBV18,CASSQRTSSTDTQYF,TGTGCCAGCTCACAGAGGACCTCTAGCACAGATACGCAGTATTTT
many,-,TRBJ1-2,TRBV27,CASSLDISRGYTF,TGTGCCAGCAGCTTGGACATATCGAGAGGCTACACCTTC
few,-,TRBJ1-1,TRBV7-9,CASSLAGQGMAFF,TGTGCCAGCAGCTTAGCGGGGCAGGGGATGGCTTTCTTT
-,-,TRBJ2-2,TRBV29-1,CSVSGHLNTGELFF,TGCAGCGTGTCCGGACACCTGAACACCGGGGAGCTGTTTTTT
few,-,TRBJ1-2,TRBV5-1,CASSDRLGRDYGYTF,TGCGCCAGCAGCGACCGTTTGGGCAGGGACTATGGCTACACCTTC
-,-,TRBJ2-2,TRBV4-3,CASSQAKVYTGELFF,TGCGCCAGCAGCCAAGCAAAGGTTTACACCGGGGAGCTGTTTTTT
few,TRBD1,TRBJ2-5,TRBV12-3/TRBV12-4,CASSGPQLIGQGWETQYF,TGTGCCAGCAGCGGCCCCCAACTTATAGGACAGGGGTGGGAGACCCAGTACTTC
-,-,TRBJ2-3,TRBV7-9,CASSLTARREYF,TGTGCCAGCAGCTTAACAGCGCGCCGTGAGTATTTT
-,-,TRBJ2-7,TRBV20-1,CSASFLSYEQYF,TGCAGTGCTAGTTTTTTATCCTACGAGCAGTACTTC
many,-,TRBJ1-1,TRBV29-1,CSVAWAATEAFF,TGCAGCGTTGCGTGGGCAGCCACTGAAGCTTTCTTT
-,-,TRBJ2-6,TRBV4-1,CASSQVRPNSGANVLTF,TGCGCCAGCAGCCAAGTGAGACCCAACTCTGGGGCCAACGTCCTGACTTTC
once,-,TRBJ1-5,TRBV4-1,CASSQESQGVVNQPQHF,TGCGCCAGCAGCCAAGAGTCGCAGGGAGTTGTCAATCAGCCCCAGCATTTT
-,-,TRBJ1-1,TRBV20-1,CSAPGQNTEAFF,TGCAGTGCTCCTGGACAGAACACTGAAGCTTTCTTT
-,TRBD2,TRBJ2-1,TRBV20-1,CSARARTSGRDNEQFF,TGCAGTGCTAGAGCCCGGACTAGCGGGAGGGACAATGAGCAGTTCTTC
-,-,TRBJ2-5,TRBV29-1,CSVSRVAGETQYF,TGCAGCGTTTCTCGGGTAGCAGGAGAGACCCAGTACTTC
few,-,TRBJ1-2,TRBV29-1,CSVETTGTTNYGYTF,TGCAGCGTTGAAACCACAGGGACCACTAACTATGGCTACACCTTC
-,-,TRBJ2-1,TRBV6-5,CASNTRGDSYKEQFF,TGTGCCAGCAACACGAGGGGCGACTCCTACAAGGAGCAGTTCTTC
-,TRBD2,TRBJ2-3,TRBV30,CAWSLAGSGTDTQYF,TGTGCCTGGAGTCTAGCGGGGAGTGGCACAGATACGCAGTATTTT
few,TRBD2,TRBJ2-4,TRBV28,CASSFWTSTNIQYF,TGTGCCAGCAGTTTTTGGACTAGCACAAACATTCAGTACTTC
-,-,TRBJ1-6,TRBV7-3,CASSLNGGMVGSPLHF,TGTGCCAGCAGCTTAAATGGCGGGATGGTCGGTTCACCCCTCCACTTT
many,-,TRBJ2-1,TRBV4-1,CASSRGIWRGLYNEQFF,TGCGCCAGCAGCCGCGGCATTTGGAGGGGCCTATACAATGAGCAGTTCTTC
few,-,TRBJ2-6,TRBV30,CAWSANGANVLTF,TGTGCCTGGAGTGCCAATGGGGCCAACGTCCTGACTTTC
few,TRBD2,TRBJ2-5,TRBV4-2,CASSHPVLAGRGEETQYF,TGTGCCAGCAGCCACCCCGTTTTAGCGGGGCGAGGAGAGGAGACCCAGTACTTC
many,-,TRBJ2-4,TRBV5-5,CASSPLGRGPNIQYF,TGTGCCAGCAGCCCCCTAGGTCGGGGACCAAACATTCAGTACTTC
-,-,TRBJ2-7,TRBV6-5,CASSYGGTRDVPYEQYF,TGTGCCAGCAGTTACGGGGGAACCCGGGACGTTCCCTACGAGCAGTACTTC
-,-,TRBJ2-7,TRBV20-1,CAGTGSSYEQYF,TGCGCCGGCACAGGGAGCTCCTACGAGCAGTACTTC
-,-,TRBJ2-1,TRBV4-2,CASSQDSGFDGSSYNEQFF,TGTGCCAGCAGCCAAGATTCTGGATTTGACGGGAGCTCCTACAATGAGCAGTTCTTC
-,TRBD2,TRBJ2-7,TRBV12-3/TRBV12-4,CASSPTPLAGGAHEQYF,TGTGCCAGCAGCCCCACGCCACTAGCGGGGGGGGCGCATGAGCAGTACTTC